The rows below give T cell receptor beta chains drawn from one sample of a study of OX40 agonist ivuxolimab in advanced cancers. Measured with immunoSEQ multiplex PCR; TCRdb has only the in-frame clones, and not every one. Among roughly 72,000 clones listed, around 94% were seen once. The sequences come from CD4+ or CD8+ T cells sorted from blood, collected in a trial of the OX40 agonist ivuxolimab. These receptors all come from an adult with an advanced solid tumor such as melanoma, head and neck, liver or kidney cancer. The CDR3 runs from the conserved cysteine through the conserved F or W. The order of the fields is clone size, V gene, D gene, J gene, CDR3 protein, CDR3 DNA. D genes are given only for firm matches. Only part of the rows carry a size: once, few, many, or a class if the clone is expanded.

>-|TRBV9|-|TRBJ1-5
CASSVGGLSYQPQHF
TGTGCCAGCAGCGTCGGGGGGCTTAGTTATCAGCCCCAGCATTTT
>-|TRBV19|-|TRBJ1-5
CASSIQGRQPQHF
TGTGCCAGTAGCATACAGGGCCGCCAGCCCCAGCATTTT
>once|TRBV5-1|-|TRBJ1-1
CASSFRQARGNTEAFF
TGCGCCAGCAGCTTTCGGCAGGCGAGGGGGAACACTGAAGCTTTCTTT
>-|TRBV7-9|TRBD1|TRBJ2-2
CASSVTPTGHTGELFF
TGTGCCAGCAGCGTTACTCCGACAGGGCACACCGGGGAGCTGTTTTTT
>-|TRBV19|TRBD2|TRBJ2-7
CASSIRGLTLSYEQYF
TGTGCCAGTAGTATAAGGGGACTAACCCTCTCCTACGAGCAGTACTTC
>-|TRBV19|-|TRBJ2-7
CASSPRTTYEQYF
TGTGCCAGTAGTCCCCGGACTACCTACGAGCAGTACTTC
>-|TRBV7-8|TRBD1|TRBJ2-7
CASSLARTGTYYEQYF
TGTGCCAGCAGCTTAGCACGGACAGGGACCTATTACGAGCAGTACTTC
>-|TRBV7-3|-|TRBJ2-3
CASSLSGTDTQYF
TGTGCCAGCAGCTTAAGCGGCACAGATACGCAGTATTTT
>-|TRBV7-3|TRBD2|TRBJ2-1
CASSIGTSGNNEQFF
TGTGCCAGCAGCATCGGGACTAGCGGGAACAATGAGCAGTTCTTC
>-|TRBV7-9|-|TRBJ2-7
CASSLEGHEQYF
TGTGCCAGCAGCTTAGAGGGCCACGAGCAGTACTTC
>-|TRBV5-6|TRBD1|TRBJ2-3
CASSLGNRGTDTQYF
TGTGCCAGCAGCTTGGGGAACAGGGGTACAGATACGCAGTATTTT
>-|TRBV4-3|TRBD1|TRBJ1-2
CASSQAETGTGGGYTF
TGCGCCAGCAGCCAAGCTGAAACCGGGACAGGTGGCGGCTACACCTTC
>-|TRBV5-1|TRBD1|TRBJ1-1
CASSLGQGGSTEAFF
TGCGCCAGCAGCTTGGGGCAGGGGGGAAGCACTGAAGCTTTCTTT
>once|TRBV5-1|-|TRBJ2-7
CASTRPEAYEQYF
TGCGCCAGCACCCGACCGGAAGCCTACGAGCAGTACTTC
>-|TRBV9|-|TRBJ2-1
CASSVKGGSFGEQFF
TGTGCCAGCAGCGTAAAGGGGGGGTCATTCGGTGAGCAGTTCTTC
>-|TRBV2|-|TRBJ2-2
CASSEWHGELFF
TGTGCCAGCAGTGAGTGGCACGGGGAGCTGTTTTTT
>-|TRBV28|TRBD2|TRBJ2-5
CASSKVSGGQETQYF
TGTGCCAGCTCCAAGGTGTCGGGGGGACAAGAGACCCAGTACTTC
>-|TRBV2|-|TRBJ2-5
CASTSHVLKQGGYQETQYF
TGTGCCAGCACTTCGCATGTTCTGAAACAGGGGGGGTACCAAGAGACCCAGTACTTC
>-|TRBV7-9|-|TRBJ2-7
CASSLTGPATQVEQYF
TGTGCCAGCAGCTTAACAGGTCCGGCGACCCAGGTGGAGCAGTACTTC
>-|TRBV19|-|TRBJ2-1
CASSIGQGNEQFF
TGTGCCAGTAGTATTGGTCAGGGCAATGAGCAGTTCTTC
>-|TRBV2|TRBD1|TRBJ1-5
CASSDDRGDTMVGNQPQHF
TGTGCCAGCAGTGACGACAGGGGAGATACAATGGTGGGCAATCAGCCCCAGCATTTT
>-|TRBV4-3|-|TRBJ1-2
CASSQAQGRDLNYGYTF
TGCGCCAGCAGCCAAGCACAGGGCCGGGACCTTAACTATGGCTACACCTTC
>-|TRBV10-1|TRBD1|TRBJ1-2
CASSEGTGGKNGYTF
TGCGCCAGCAGTGAAGGGACAGGGGGAAAAAATGGCTACACCTTC
>-|TRBV6-1|-|TRBJ2-7
CASSARGLINSGEQYF
TGTGCCAGCAGTGCCCGCGGACTAATCAATTCCGGCGAGCAGTACTTC
>once|TRBV4-3|-|TRBJ1-2
CASSQTHYREEGDGYTF
TGCGCCAGCAGCCAAACCCACTACAGGGAAGAGGGGGATGGCTACACCTTC
>-|TRBV6-5|TRBD2|TRBJ2-7
CASSYSAGGSYEQYF
TGTGCCAGCAGTTACTCTGCGGGAGGTTCATACGAGCAGTACTTC
>-|TRBV27|TRBD2|TRBJ2-7
CASSLGGVGEQYF
TGTGCCAGCAGTTTGGGAGGGGTCGGCGAGCAGTACTTC
>-|TRBV6-1|-|TRBJ2-7
CASSDGAEQYF
TGTGCCAGCAGTGACGGAGCCGAGCAGTACTTC
>-|TRBV13|-|TRBJ2-2
CASSSGLRRLPNTGELFF
TGTGCCAGCAGCTCCGGGCTTAGAAGGTTGCCGAACACCGGGGAGCTGTTTTTT
>-|TRBV27|-|TRBJ2-1
CASSFVTAYNEQFF
TGTGCCAGCAGTTTCGTAACAGCTTACAATGAGCAGTTCTTC
>-|TRBV7-6|-|TRBJ1-1
CASSLGLRGGITEAFF
TGTGCCAGCAGCTTGGGTTTAAGGGGAGGGATCACTGAAGCTTTCTTT
>-|TRBV6-1|-|TRBJ2-7
CASSVGVYEQYF
TGTGCCAGCAGTGTAGGAGTCTACGAGCAGTACTTC
>-|TRBV11-2|-|TRBJ1-1
CASSLEQGREAFF
TGTGCCAGCAGCTTAGAACAGGGTAGGGAAGCTTTCTTT
>-|TRBV15|TRBD1|TRBJ2-1
CATSRDRGFDEQFF
TGTGCCACCAGCAGGGACAGGGGATTCGATGAGCAGTTCTTC
>-|TRBV6-5|-|TRBJ2-7
CASSYSSSYEQYF
TGTGCCAGCAGTTACTCGAGCTCCTACGAGCAGTACTTC
>-|TRBV7-2|TRBD2|TRBJ2-7
CASSLKRGAYEQYF
TGTGCCAGCAGCTTAAAGCGGGGGGCCTACGAGCAGTACTTC
>-|TRBV2|-|TRBJ2-2
CASVGDFNTGELFF
TGTGCCAGCGTAGGGGACTTTAACACCGGGGAGCTGTTTTTT
>-|TRBV28|-|TRBJ2-7
CASSLPGSHSYEQYF
TGTGCCAGCAGTTTACCCGGGTCGCACTCCTACGAGCAGTACTTC
>-|TRBV6-1|-|TRBJ1-5
CASTSGGSNQPQHF
TGTGCCAGCACCTCGGGGGGGAGCAATCAGCCCCAGCATTTT
>-|TRBV5-1|-|TRBJ2-3
CASSPVGGLTDTQYF
TGCGCCAGCAGTCCCGTCGGGGGTCTCACAGATACGCAGTATTTT
>-|TRBV9|TRBD1|TRBJ2-1
CASSSRGQGGLEQFF
TGTGCCAGCAGCTCCCGGGGACAGGGTGGATTGGAGCAGTTCTTC
>-|TRBV5-8|-|TRBJ1-1
CASSSGGAMNTEAFF
TGTGCCAGCAGCTCGGGAGGAGCTATGAACACTGAAGCTTTCTTT